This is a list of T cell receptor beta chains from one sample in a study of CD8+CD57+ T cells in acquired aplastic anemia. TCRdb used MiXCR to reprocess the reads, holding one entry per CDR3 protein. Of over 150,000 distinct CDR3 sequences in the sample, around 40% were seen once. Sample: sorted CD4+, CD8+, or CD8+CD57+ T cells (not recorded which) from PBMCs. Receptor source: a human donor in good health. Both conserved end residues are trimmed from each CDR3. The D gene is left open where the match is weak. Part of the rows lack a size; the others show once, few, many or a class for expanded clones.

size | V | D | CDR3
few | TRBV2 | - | ASSEAQRGDGYT
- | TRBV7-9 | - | ASSTNNSPLH
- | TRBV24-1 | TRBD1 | ATGTENTDTQY
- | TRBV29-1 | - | SVPDWTEAF
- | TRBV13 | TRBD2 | AGSLGLAGGQETQY
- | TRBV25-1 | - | ASRTVTNTGELF
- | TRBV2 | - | ASSGAGGYT
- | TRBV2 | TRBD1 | ASTRDRGRETEAF
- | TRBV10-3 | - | AITKEGNGYT
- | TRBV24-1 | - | ATSDFWAEGSTDTQY
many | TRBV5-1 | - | ASSLDTGDTGELF
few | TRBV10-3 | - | AISDSHTYEQY
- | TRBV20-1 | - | SAVRESGANVLT
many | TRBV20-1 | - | SARTGYEQY
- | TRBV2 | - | ASSALPLSTDTQY
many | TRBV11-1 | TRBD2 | ASGLAGASTDTQY
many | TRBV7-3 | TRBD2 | ASSNGGRASGTGELF
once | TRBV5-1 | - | ASSLIQDVRGYT
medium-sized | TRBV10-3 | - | AISEIEGSPLH
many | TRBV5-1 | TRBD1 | ASREQGNNEQF
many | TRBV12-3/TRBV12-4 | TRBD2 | ASTLAGGLKTQY
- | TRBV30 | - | AWSGGRYEQY
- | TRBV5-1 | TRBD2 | ASTGGGSYEQY
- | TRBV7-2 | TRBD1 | ASSLARWRRDRGVSPLH
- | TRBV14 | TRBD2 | ASSHLLAGADTQY
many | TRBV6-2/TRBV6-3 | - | ASSYSISLEQY
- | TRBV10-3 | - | AIKPGNTEAF
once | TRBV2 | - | ASVEGYNEQF
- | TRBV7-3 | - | ASSVNNEQY
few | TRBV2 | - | ASSDGMDLDNEQF
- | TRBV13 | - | ASSLRASWDYGYT
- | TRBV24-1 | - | ATSEDTGMRGTQY
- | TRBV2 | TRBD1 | ASPKGTGAETQY
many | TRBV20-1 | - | IGIRNTEAF
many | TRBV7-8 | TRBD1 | ASSFRQGGSMNTEAF
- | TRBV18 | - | ASSPAYEQY
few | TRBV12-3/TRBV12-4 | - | ASTNLVVEDFIIAQF
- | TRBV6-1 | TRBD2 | ASNDPAGGPWDEQI
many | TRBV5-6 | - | ASNSGGANYGYT
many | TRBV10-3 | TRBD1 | AISDQGASSYNEQF
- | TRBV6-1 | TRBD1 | ASRHTTGGNYGYT
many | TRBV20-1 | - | SARDSRLGEAF
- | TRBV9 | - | ASSDPGLQG